Each of the 25 T cell receptor beta chains below was sequenced from the same sample in a study of blood T cells in healthy people across ages. PCR was performed a second time for about 7 to 11 cycles using a sample-barcoded 5' primer and a J-beta primer mix. TCRdb reprocessed the 5' RACE reads via MiXCR and lists one record per CDR3 protein. Of around 800,000 distinct CDR3 sequences listed, 25% to 30% were seen once; the top ten hold 2.5% to 3.5%. The sample also formed part of further work on T cells of mothers and their children.

The sample consisted of blood. The receptor source for this set is a boy between 10 and 17 years old in good health.

This clonotype has a handful of counts. This chain connects TRBV12-3 or TRBV12-4 to TRBJ1-4; TRBD1 matches 7 bases. This CDR3 spans 13 amino acids. With 5 bases clipped from V and 8 bases from J, the junction kept 5 bases outside the gene matches. Written as DNA, the CDR3 is TGTGCCAGCAGTCCAGAACAGGGGGAAAAACTGTTTTTT. It encodes CASSPEQGEKLFF.

DNA of the CDR3: TGTGCCAGCAGTCCCCGGGGTGGGATCAATCAGCCCCAGCATTTT. Amino acid sequence: CASSPRGGINQPQHF. V usage is TRBV7-9 and J usage is TRBJ1-5; no reliable D call. V was cut by 6 bases and J by 3 bases, with 15 bases left in between. Germline-derived CDR1 and CDR2 are SEHNR and FQNEAQ (reference sequence). The CDR3 contains 15 residues. The full variable domain, with the rest looked up from reference TRBV7-9 and TRBJ1-5, is DTGVSQNPRHKITKRGQNVTFRCDPISEHNRLYWYRQTLGQGPEFLTYFQNEAQLEKSRLLSDRFSAERPKGSFSTLEIQRTEQGDSAMYLCASSPRGGINQPQHFGDGTRLSIL.

The chain recombines TRBV11-2 with TRBJ2-5; D remains ambiguous. Trimming shortened V by 0 bases and J by 5 bases, and 13 bases separated the two germline ends. There are 15 residues in the CDR3. Germline CDR1 SGHAT, CDR2 FQNNGV. Here the CDR3 reads CASSLDPRARETQYF. CDR3 nucleotide sequence: TGTGCCAGCAGCTTAGATCCTAGGGCCCGGGAGACCCAGTACTTC.

This chain joins TRBV28 and TRBJ2-2; 9 bases are shared with TRBD1. Germline V CDR1 and CDR2: MDHEN, SYDVKM. The CDR3 extends over 15 amino acids. The CDR3 coding sequence is TGTGCGTGTTACTCGACAGGGGGTAACACCGGGGAGCTGTTTTTT. Its protein is CACYSTGGNTGELFF.

The chain joins TRBV24-1 to TRBJ2-7; maybe TRBD1 (6 bases). V was trimmed by 6 bases and J by 6 bases, leaving 29 bases between them. Germline-derived CDR1 and CDR2 are KGHDR and SFDVKD. There are 18 residues in the CDR3. The CDR3 is CATSPTGSGGGVYGEQYF. CDR3 coding DNA: TGTGCCACCAGTCCCACGGGCTCTGGTGGGGGCGTCTATGGCGAGCAGTACTTC.

This clonotype was counted between two and nine times. V gene TRBV12-5 combines with J gene TRBJ1-5; D is ambiguous. V gave up 7 bases and J gave up 1 base, with 8 bases separating them. CDR3 size: 13 residues. Germline lookup yields CDR1 LGHNT and CDR2 FRNRAP. CDR3 in DNA: TGTGCTAGTGCTAAGGAAAGCAATCAGCCCCAGCATTTT. It translates to CASAKESNQPQHF.

This clonotype was counted only a few times. V is TRBV5-5 and J is TRBJ2-7, with D perhaps assigned TRBD1 or TRBD2 (6 bases each). Germline values: CDR1 SGHKS, CDR2 YYEKEE (reference sequence). The length of the CDR3 is 16 residues. V was cut by 4 bases and J by 3 bases, with 20 bases left in between. DNA of the CDR3: TGTGCCAGCAGCCCCGTCGGAGGGGGAAATTACTACGAGCAGTACTTC. It codes for CASSPVGGGNYYEQYF.

This clonotype was picked up a small number of times. This chain links TRBV4-1 with TRBJ2-7; 8 bases are a match to TRBD1. The CDR3 runs 16 residues. Germline values: CDR1 MGHRA, CDR2 YSYEKL. V dropped 1 base and J dropped 3; count of bases not matched to a gene: 8. The CDR3 is CASSQAPTGVNYEQYF. CDR3 sequence (DNA): TGCGCCAGCAGCCAAGCTCCGACAGGGGTAAACTACGAGCAGTACTTC.

The V and J genes are TRBV27 and TRBJ2-3; a possible D gene is TRBD2 (6 bases). Germline assignment: CDR1 MNHEY and CDR2 SMNVEV (reference sequence). The CDR3 sequence is 16 residues long. Trimming cost V 2 bases and J 1 base, with 13 bases left between them. The CDR3 DNA is TGTGCCAGCAGTTTACCTAGCGTCCTTGGCACAGATACGCAGTATTTT. Translated, it gives CASSLPSVLGTDTQYF.

The sample holds one count of this clonotype. This chain links TRBV29-1 with TRBJ2-5; tentatively, D is TRBD2 (5 bases). V was clipped by 5 bases and J by 2 bases, with 12 bases between them. The CDR3 sequence is 13 residues long. The V gene's germline CDR1 is SQVTM and CDR2 ANQGSEA. The CDR3 spells CSVLSWEQETQYF. For the CDR3, the DNA is TGCAGCGTTCTCTCATGGGAGCAAGAGACCCAGTACTTC.

There are a few counts of this clonotype. The V and J genes are TRBV2 and TRBJ2-5, with D perhaps matching TRBD2 (6 bases). Germline-derived CDR1 and CDR2 are SNHLY and FYNNEI. There are 13 residues in the CDR3. V dropped 3 bases and J dropped 3 bases, with 8 bases sitting between them. CDR3 loop: CASSDGGKETQYF. As DNA, the CDR3 is TGTGCCAGCAGTGACGGAGGGAAAGAGACCCAGTACTTC.

The chain combines TRBV6-1 with TRBJ2-7, with TRBD1 matching 9 bases. The CDR3 totals 16 residues. Germline lookup yields CDR1 MNHNS and CDR2 SASEGT. V lost 2 bases and J lost 0; bases outside the gene matches: 5. Here the CDR3 reads CASSEWGTGSSYEQYF. CDR3 DNA: TGTGCCAGCAGTGAATGGGGGACAGGGAGCTCCTACGAGCAGTACTTC.

The chain combines TRBV5-1 with TRBJ2-7, with TRBD1 identical over 7 bases. The V gene's germline CDR1 is SGHRS and CDR2 YFSETQ. V lost 0 bases to trimming and J lost 3 bases; unmatched junction nucleotides: 6. This CDR3 is 15 amino acids long. CDR3 amino acids: CASSLVGDRDYEQYF. Written as DNA, the CDR3 is TGCGCCAGCAGCTTGGTTGGTGACAGGGACTACGAGCAGTACTTC.

CDR3 coding DNA: TGTGCCATCAAAGTGGGGCCGACGGGGAGGAATTCCTACGAGCAGTACTTC. Translated: CAIKVGPTGRNSYEQYF. This rearrangement joins TRBV10-3 to TRBJ2-7, with D possibly matching TRBD2 (6 bases). Germline V gene lookup returns CDR1 ENHRY and CDR2 SYGVKD. The CDR3 sequence is 17 residues long. V was shortened by 7 bases and J by 1 base, with 23 bases between the two germline ends.

There are a few counts of this clonotype. The chain joins TRBV11-2 to TRBJ2-1; TRBD1 matches at 10 bases. Trimming cost V 3 bases and J 0 bases; bases outside gene matches: 14. CDR3 length equals 20 residues. Germline lookup yields CDR1 SGHAT and CDR2 FQNNGV. CDR3 nucleotides: TGTGCCAGCAGCTTTAAGACCCGGGACAGGGGATCCCCCTCCTACAATGAGCAGTTCTTC. It translates to CASSFKTRDRGSPSYNEQFF.

This clonotype was found a few times. The chain has TRBV6-1 and TRBJ1-3; D is undetermined. Germline V CDR1 and CDR2: MNHNS, SASEGT. V lost 2 bases, J lost 0 bases, and 8 bases lay in between. The CDR3 extends over 15 amino acids. CDR3 loop: CASSEWRSSGNTIYF. CDR3 nucleotide sequence: TGTGCCAGCAGTGAATGGAGAAGCTCTGGAAACACCATATATTTT.

This clonotype was seen ten or more times. The chain links TRBV28 to TRBJ2-7, with D possibly being TRBD2 (6 bases). CDR1 is MDHEN, CDR2 SYDVKM, per germline. V lost 3 bases to trimming and J lost 11 bases, with 20 bases between them. The CDR3 covers 14 residues. CDR3 amino acids: CASSFRYLSGSEYF. The CDR3 DNA reads TGTGCCAGCAGTTTTAGGTATCTTAGCGGATCCGAGTACTTC.

There are a few counts of this clonotype. This rearrangement joins TRBV20-1 to TRBJ2-1, with 11 bases aligning to TRBD2. The CDR3 has 14 amino acids. V dropped 5 bases and J dropped 6; count of bases not matched to a gene: 6. Germline V gene sequence: CDR1 DFQATT, CDR2 SNEGSKA (reference sequence). CDR3 protein: CSADLAGGLNEQFF. The CDR3 bases are TGCAGTGCTGACCTAGCGGGGGGCCTCAATGAGCAGTTCTTC.

This rearrangement joins TRBV5-1 to TRBJ1-4; D call uncertain. The CDR3 loop spans 13 amino acids. Trimming shortened V by 4 bases and J by 8 bases, and 12 bases separated the two germline ends. The germline CDR1 and CDR2 sequences are SGHRS and YFSETQ. CDR3 sequence (DNA): TGCGCCAGCAGCATCCCCGGAGGCGAAAAACTGTTTTTT. It encodes CASSIPGGEKLFF.

This clonotype was counted a few times. The V and J genes are TRBV5-1 and TRBJ2-5; 7 bases are a match to TRBD2. The DNA end is more similar to TRBJ2-7, so the J call may be wrong. Germline CDR1 and CDR2: SGHRS and YFSETQ. This CDR3 has 17 residues. This chain's CDR3 is CASSHGRLQGASYEQYF. The CDR3 coding sequence is TGCGCCAGCAGCCACGGGAGGTTGCAGGGCGCTTCCTACGAGCAGTACTTC.

This sequence joins TRBV5-1 and TRBJ2-7, with a weak D call TRBD1 (6 bases). The V gene lost 0 bases and the J gene lost 6 bases, with 16 bases spanning the gap. From germline, CDR1 is SGHRS and CDR2 YFSETQ. This CDR3 region has 15 residues. The CDR3 loop is CASSLVGRGSGEQYF. The CDR3 bases are TGCGCCAGCAGCTTGGTCGGCAGGGGTTCTGGCGAGCAGTACTTC.

CDR3 sequence reads: CATRGLATDTQYF. In nucleotides, the CDR3 is TGCGCCACGCGGGGACTAGCCACAGATACGCAGTATTTT. The chain has TRBV5-1 and TRBJ2-3; TRBD2 matches 9 bases. V lost 9 bases and J lost 2; bases outside the gene matches: 4. CDR1 is SGHRS and CDR2 is YFSETQ in the germline V gene. This CDR3 is built from 13 residues.

The chain carries TRBV4-1 and TRBJ2-5; D is ambiguous. V was trimmed by 2 bases and J by 5 bases, leaving 12 bases between them. In germline, CDR1 is MGHRA, CDR2 YSYEKL. CDR3 length: 14 residues. CDR3 protein: CASSQTSSYETQYF. The CDR3 region has the DNA TGCGCCAGCAGCCAAACATCCAGCTATGAGACCCAGTACTTC.

The V gene is TRBV7-8, the J gene TRBJ2-2; 9 bases map to TRBD1. The CDR3 loop spans 17 amino acids. Germline-derived CDR1 and CDR2 are SGHVS and FQNEAQ. The V and J ends lost 3 bases and 0 bases, in that order; junction bases with no gene match: 5. The CDR3 loop reads CASSLDWTGANTGELFF. Here the CDR3 DNA reads TGTGCCAGCAGCTTGGATTGGACAGGGGCGAACACCGGGGAGCTGTTTTTT. Full variable domain (remainder filled in from reference TRBV7-8 and TRBJ2-2): GAGVSQSPRYKVAKRGQDVALRCDPISGHVSLFWYQQALGQGPEFLTYFQNEAQLDKSGLPSDRFFAERPEGSVSTLKIQRTQQEDSAVYLCASSLDWTGANTGELFFGEGSRLTVL.

This clonotype was observed a few times. The chain combines TRBV7-7 with TRBJ2-3; no clear D. V was shortened by 3 bases and J by 4 bases, with 11 bases between the two germline ends. This CDR3 region has 14 residues. From germline, CDR1 is SSHAT and CDR2 FNYEAQ (reference sequence). The CDR3 bases are TGTGCCAGCAGCTTGAACGTACTTCCAGATACGCAGTATTTT. Amino acids: CASSLNVLPDTQYF.